This record concerns one T cell receptor beta chain sequence. Other nucleotide sequences from this sample produce the same CDR3. V was clipped by 4 bases and J by 7 bases, with 8 bases between them. This CDR3 has 12 residues. Germline V lookup: CDR1 GTSNPN, CDR2 SVGIG (reference sequence). This sample is drawn from a study of blood T cell repertoires in COVID-19. Looking at the study overall: Acute and convalescent COVID-19 samples came from the United States, Italy and Spain. Nucleic acid was either cDNA or gDNA, and it came from T cells, B-cell-depleted T cells, or PBMCs.

Clones were sequenced by immunoSEQ multiplex PCR, and TCRdb holds only the in-frame ones, with some missing. Among about 380,000 clones listed, roughly four fifths were seen once. The receptor's source is a human donor with acute or convalescent COVID-19. The donor label of this sample is uncertain. Sequencing input: peripheral blood. V gene TRBV30 combines with J gene TRBJ1-6, with D perhaps TRBD1 (5 bases). CDR3 protein: CAWTPGNSPLHF. CDR3 nucleotide sequence: TGTGCCTGGACCCCAGGGAATTCACCCCTCCACTTT.